This is a list of T cell receptor beta chains from one sample in a study of control samples from healthy donors and cancer patients. Libraries were prepared by immunoSEQ multiplex PCR; TCRdb keeps only in-frame clonotypes and omits some of them. Altogether 65,000 to 95,000 clones are present, around 89% being singletons, with the ten largest covering approximately 7.2%. Specimen: blood. The source is a middle-aged man in good health. CDR3s include the opening cysteine and the closing phenylalanine or tryptophan. Each record gives: V gene, D gene, clone size, J gene, CDR3 protein, CDR3 DNA. The D gene is left open where the match is weak. Clone size is stated in some rows and not others, as once, few, many or a class when expanded.

>TRBV27|.|once|TRBJ2-2
CASSLAVFATGELFF
TGTGCCAGCAGTTTAGCGGTTTTCGCCACCGGGGAGCTGTTTTTT
>TRBV23-1|.|.|TRBJ1-1
CASSQFVTPLRERGSTEAFF
TGCGCCAGCAGTCAATTTGTGACTCCGTTGAGGGAACGGGGGAGCACTGAAGCTTTCTTT
>TRBV7-2|TRBD1|.|TRBJ1-2
CASSSTGGSNYGYTF
TGTGCCAGCAGCTCAACAGGGGGCTCCAACTATGGCTACACCTTC
>TRBV7-8|TRBD1|.|TRBJ2-3
CASSWETGVIGADTQYF
TGTGCCAGCAGCTGGGAGACAGGGGTGATCGGGGCAGATACGCAGTATTTT
>TRBV18|TRBD2|once|TRBJ2-1
CASSPSGGYNEQFF
TGTGCCAGCTCACCGAGCGGGGGATACAATGAGCAGTTCTTC
>TRBV5-4|.|once|TRBJ1-4
CASSRPGFGDEKLFF
TGTGCCAGCAGCAGACCCGGCTTCGGGGATGAAAAACTGTTTTTT
>TRBV10-3|.|.|TRBJ1-1
CAISVQGNEAFF
TGTGCCATCAGTGTTCAAGGGAATGAAGCTTTCTTT
>TRBV21-1|.|.|TRBJ2-2
CANKGLAGEANTGELFF
TGTGCCAACAAGGGACTAGCGGGGGAGGCGAACACCGGGGAGCTGTTTTTT
>TRBV5-1|.|.|TRBJ2-7
CASSLQTRGNEQYF
TGCGCCAGCAGCTTACAAACCAGGGGAAACGAGCAGTACTTC
>TRBV4-1|TRBD2|.|TRBJ2-4
CASSQDRAGGDIQYF
TGCGCCAGCAGCCAAGATAGGGCGGGGGGGGACATTCAGTACTTC
>TRBV27|TRBD2|.|TRBJ2-3
CASSSSGGPTDTQYF
TGTGCCAGCAGTTCCAGCGGGGGGCCTACAGATACGCAGTATTTT
>TRBV19|TRBD2|.|TRBJ2-1
CASSTRTSGGPNEQFF
TGTGCCAGTAGTACTCGGACTAGCGGGGGCCCCAATGAGCAGTTCTTC
>TRBV10-3|TRBD2|.|TRBJ2-3
CAISEDGGGWDTQYF
TGTGCCATCAGTGAGGACGGGGGGGGTTGGGATACGCAGTATTTT
>TRBV11-2|TRBD1|.|TRBJ1-4
CASSPTRTGGEKLFF
TGTGCCAGCAGCCCGACGAGGACAGGGGGGGAAAAACTGTTTTTT
>TRBV7-6|.|.|TRBJ1-2
CASSSSGAGGFDGYTF
TGTGCCAGCAGCTCTAGCGGGGCTGGGGGATTCGATGGCTACACCTTC
>TRBV5-6|.|.|TRBJ2-2
CASSPSGTYNTGELFF
TGTGCCAGCAGCCCATCCGGGACATACAACACCGGGGAGCTGTTTTTT
>TRBV14|.|medium-sized|TRBJ2-7
CAGRQYSYEQYF
TGTGCCGGGAGACAGTATTCCTACGAGCAGTACTTC
>TRBV2|.|.|TRBJ1-5
CASTLNGAPQPQHF
TGTGCCAGCACCCTGAATGGGGCGCCTCAGCCCCAGCATTTT
>TRBV12-3/TRBV12-4|.|.|TRBJ1-6
CASSFENSPLHF
TGTGCCAGCAGTTTCGAGAATTCACCCCTCCACTTT
>TRBV7-3|.|.|TRBJ2-2
CASSLYPSDAGELFF
TGTGCCAGCAGCTTATACCCTAGCGACGCCGGGGAGCTGTTTTTT
>TRBV7-9|.|.|TRBJ2-7
CASSPVSYYEQYF
TGTGCCAGCAGCCCGGTATCCTACTACGAGCAGTACTTC
>TRBV11-2|.|.|TRBJ1-1
CASHTGTEAFF
TGTGCCAGTCACACGGGGACTGAAGCTTTCTTT
>TRBV6-5|TRBD1|once|TRBJ1-1
CASSYRGTGGDEAFF
TGTGCCAGCAGTTACCGTGGGACAGGGGGCGATGAAGCTTTCTTT
>TRBV19|.|.|TRBJ1-1
CASSIGQLAGNTEAFF
TGTGCCAGTAGTATAGGACAACTTGCGGGTAACACTGAAGCTTTCTTT